This entry describes one T cell receptor (beta chain). The data stem from a study of immune characterization of retroperitoneal liposarcoma. The CDR3 has 14 amino acids. With V trimmed by 5 bases and J by 7 bases, 7 bases remained unmatched. Germline values: CDR1 MNHNS, CDR2 SASEGT. From the PCR reads, TCRdb called clonotypes with MiXCR, one entry per CDR3 protein. Among around 11,000 distinct CDR3 sequences, over 20% were seen once, and the ten largest hold approximately 9%. This rearrangement joins TRBV6-1 to TRBJ1-4; 7 bases map to TRBD1. The sample taken for sequencing was blood. This TCR derives from a female donor with retroperitoneal liposarcoma. The CDR3 protein is CASSSLRQGEKLFF. DNA of the CDR3: TGTGCCAGCAGTTCCCTACGACAGGGTGAAAAACTGTTTTTT.